A selection of T cell receptor beta chains follows, all from one sample in a study of cytomegalovirus exposure and HLA in healthy donors. TCRdb's table, derived via immunoSEQ multiplex PCR, lists solely in-frame clones and lacks some. The table lists about 200,000 clones, around 83% of them singletons. The sample taken for sequencing was PBMCs. The receptors were sampled from a woman aged 40 to 50 in good health and CMV-seronegative. Each CDR3 is given with its conserved first and last residue. A D gene is named only where the DNA matches it firmly. Clone size is not always given. Where it is, it says once, few, many or a class for expanded clones.

V gene: TRBV27
J gene: TRBJ1-2
clone size: NA
D gene: NA
CDR3 DNA: TGTGCCAGCAGTTTAATGGCAGGGTTTATCTATGGCTACACCTTC
CDR3 protein: CASSLMAGFIYGYTF

V gene: TRBV11-2
J gene: TRBJ2-3
clone size: NA
D gene: TRBD2
CDR3 DNA: TGTGCCAGCAGCTTAGTTCCGGGAGGGCCCTCAGATACGCAGTATTTT
CDR3 protein: CASSLVPGGPSDTQYF

V gene: TRBV6-1
J gene: TRBJ2-6
clone size: once
D gene: NA
CDR3 DNA: TGTGCCAGCAGTGAAGGTAGCTCTGGGGCCAACGTCCTGACTTTC
CDR3 protein: CASSEGSSGANVLTF

V gene: TRBV11-2
J gene: TRBJ1-5
clone size: NA
D gene: NA
CDR3 DNA: TGTGCCAGCAGCTCACAGGGTAGCAATCAGCCCCAGCATTTT
CDR3 protein: CASSSQGSNQPQHF

V gene: TRBV19
J gene: TRBJ1-1
clone size: once
D gene: NA
CDR3 DNA: TGTGCCAGTAGTTTCTTGACAGGACTGAACACTGAAGCTTTCTTT
CDR3 protein: CASSFLTGLNTEAFF

V gene: TRBV30
J gene: TRBJ2-3
clone size: NA
D gene: TRBD1
CDR3 DNA: TGCGCCTGGAGTGCCGGGACAGGGGACGCAGATACGCAGTATTTT
CDR3 protein: CAWSAGTGDADTQYF

V gene: TRBV9
J gene: TRBJ2-3
clone size: NA
D gene: TRBD2
CDR3 DNA: TGTGCCAGCAGCCCAGGGACGGGAGGGTTAACAGATACGCAGTATTTT
CDR3 protein: CASSPGTGGLTDTQYF

V gene: TRBV7-3
J gene: TRBJ1-4
clone size: few
D gene: TRBD1
CDR3 DNA: TGTGCCAGCAGCGTAAGCACACAGGGGCACTGTGCAACTAATGAAAAACTGTTTTTT
CDR3 protein: CASSVSTQGHCATNEKLFF

V gene: TRBV29-1
J gene: TRBJ2-1
clone size: NA
D gene: NA
CDR3 DNA: TGCAGCGGGCATCTGGAGGAGCAGTTCTTC
CDR3 protein: CSGHLEEQFF

V gene: TRBV5-6
J gene: TRBJ2-3
clone size: NA
D gene: TRBD2
CDR3 DNA: TGTGCCAGCAGCCGCCTTCTAGCGGGAGGGCCAGATACGCAGTATTTT
CDR3 protein: CASSRLLAGGPDTQYF

V gene: TRBV15
J gene: TRBJ1-2
clone size: NA
D gene: NA
CDR3 DNA: TGTGCCACCAGCAGAGATATACAGGGTAACTATGGCTACACCTTC
CDR3 protein: CATSRDIQGNYGYTF

V gene: TRBV5-1
J gene: TRBJ1-1
clone size: NA
D gene: NA
CDR3 DNA: TGCGCCAGCAGCTCCCTCAGGGAAGAAGCCACTGAAGCTTTCTTT
CDR3 protein: CASSSLREEATEAFF

V gene: TRBV6-5
J gene: TRBJ1-2
clone size: NA
D gene: TRBD1
CDR3 DNA: TGTGCCAGCACCGCCGCCGGGACAGGGTTCCGTGGCTACACCTTC
CDR3 protein: CASTAAGTGFRGYTF

V gene: TRBV7-9
J gene: TRBJ2-1
clone size: NA
D gene: TRBD1
CDR3 DNA: TGTTCCAGCAGCCCTCACAGGGGGTACGGACTCTCCTACAATGAGCAGTTCTTC
CDR3 protein: CSSSPHRGYGLSYNEQFF

V gene: TRBV2
J gene: TRBJ2-1
clone size: NA
D gene: NA
CDR3 DNA: TGTGCCAGCAGTGAAGGGACACCGCAGTTCTTC
CDR3 protein: CASSEGTPQFF

V gene: TRBV6-1
J gene: TRBJ1-1
clone size: NA
D gene: NA
CDR3 DNA: TGTGCCAGCAGTGAAAATTTAAACACTGAAGCTTTCTTT
CDR3 protein: CASSENLNTEAFF

V gene: TRBV2
J gene: TRBJ1-4
clone size: NA
D gene: TRBD1
CDR3 DNA: TGTGCCAGCGGGACAGGGTACGAAAAACTGTTTTTT
CDR3 protein: CASGTGYEKLFF

V gene: TRBV11-2
J gene: TRBJ2-7
clone size: NA
D gene: TRBD2
CDR3 DNA: TGTGCCAGCAGCCCTCGACTAGCGCTGGAGGAGCAGTACTTC
CDR3 protein: CASSPRLALEEQYF

V gene: TRBV27
J gene: TRBJ1-5
clone size: NA
D gene: TRBD1
CDR3 DNA: TGTGCCAGCAGTCTAACGGGACAGGGTGGTCAGCCCCAGCATTTT
CDR3 protein: CASSLTGQGGQPQHF

V gene: TRBV28
J gene: TRBJ2-7
clone size: NA
D gene: NA
CDR3 DNA: TGTGCCAGCAGTTTACGGGGGAGGCTCTCCTACGAGCAGTACTTC
CDR3 protein: CASSLRGRLSYEQYF

V gene: TRBV5-6
J gene: TRBJ1-5
clone size: NA
D gene: NA
CDR3 DNA: TGTGCCAGCAGCTTGGGAGTTAGCAATCAGCCCCAGCATTTT
CDR3 protein: CASSLGVSNQPQHF

V gene: TRBV18
J gene: TRBJ2-7
clone size: NA
D gene: TRBD2
CDR3 DNA: TGTGCCAGCTCACCACCGTCGGCGGGAGCCAGCTACGAGCAGTACTTC
CDR3 protein: CASSPPSAGASYEQYF

V gene: TRBV27
J gene: TRBJ2-7
clone size: NA
D gene: TRBD2
CDR3 DNA: TGTGCCAGCAGTTTATCCCTCGGACTAGCCCCCCACGAGCAGTACTTC
CDR3 protein: CASSLSLGLAPHEQYF

V gene: TRBV7-9
J gene: TRBJ1-1
clone size: NA
D gene: NA
CDR3 DNA: TGTGCCAGCAAACCCCGGGGTGTCGCCACTGAAGCTTTCTTT
CDR3 protein: CASKPRGVATEAFF